Listed here are 7 T cell receptor beta chains from one sample, sequenced in a study of response to subunit inactivated influenza vaccine. TCRdb redid the calling of the RT-PCR reads with MiXCR, one entry per CDR3 protein. The table lists around 200,000 distinct CDR3 sequences, 13% to 15% of them singletons. Sequenced material: CD8+ T cells sorted from PBMCs, taken about 5 days after vaccination. The receptors were sampled from a man over 45 who received an inactivated influenza vaccine.

The chain uses TRBV6-5 and TRBJ2-1, with 11 bases fitting TRBD2. The CDR3 loop spans 18 amino acids. V trimming: 8 bases; J trimming: 2 bases; junction bases outside the gene matches: 14. CDR1 and CDR2 from the germline V gene are MNHEY and SVGAGI. The CDR3 spells CASFSSMGLAVAYNEQFF. CDR3 in DNA: TGTGCCAGCTTTTCCTCGATGGGACTAGCGGTAGCCTACAATGAGCAGTTCTTC.

This clonotype has at least ten counts. The rearrangement links TRBV2 to TRBJ2-7, with D hard to call. Trimming took 4 bases from V and 6 from J, leaving 4 bases between them. This CDR3 contains 10 residues. CDR1 and CDR2 from the germline V gene are SNHLY and FYNNEI. The CDR3 spells CASSAGEQYF. The CDR3 DNA follows: TGTGCCAGCAGTGCGGGCGAGCAGTACTTC. Supplemented by reference TRBV2 and TRBJ2-7, the full variable domain reads EPEVTQTPSHQVTQMGQEVILRCVPISNHLYFYWYRQILGQKVEFLVSFYNNEISEKSEIFDDQFSVERPDGSNFTLKIRSTKLEDSAMYFCASSAGEQYFGPGTRLTVT.

The table lists this clonotype with many counts. The CDR3, as DNA: TGCGCCAGCAGCACCGGACCCTACAATGAGCAGTTCTTC. It encodes CASSTGPYNEQFF. This chain connects TRBV5-1 to TRBJ2-1, with unresolved D. CDR3 length: 13 residues. CDR1 SGHRS and CDR2 YFSETQ come from the germline V gene. V shed 4 bases and J shed 2 bases, with 7 bases lying between them.

The gene calls are TRBV7-6 and TRBJ2-7; D perhaps matches TRBD2 (6 bases). Germline V gives CDR1 SGHVS, CDR2 FNYEAQ. This CDR3 has 14 amino acids. V was cut by 5 bases and J by 2 bases, with 13 bases left in between. In nucleotides, the CDR3 is TGTGCCAGCAGCCCGCGGGACTGGACCTACGAGCAGTACTTC. This encodes CASSPRDWTYEQYF.

This clonotype was counted a few times. The rearrangement joins TRBV29-1 to TRBJ1-1; D gene unclear. Trimming left V 6 bases short and J 3 bases short, with 11 bases between. Germline V lookup: CDR1 SQVTM, CDR2 ANQGSEA. The CDR3 length is 12 residues. The CDR3 DNA sequence: TGCAGCGTATGGGCCGGGGACACTGAAGCTTTCTTT. The encoded protein is CSVWAGDTEAFF.

This clonotype rates as medium-sized (0.01 to 0.1%). A read error may produce the germline difference seen at one junction end. The chain couples TRBV5-1 to TRBJ2-3, with D unresolved. This CDR3 contains 11 residues. Germline loops: CDR1 SGHRS, CDR2 YFSETQ. In DNA, the CDR3 is TGTGCCAGCAGTTTAGCAGATACGCAGTATTTT. Its translation: CASSLADTQYF.

This chain's CDR3 is CASSPRMSYEQYF. DNA for the CDR3: TGTGCCAGCAGTCCGAGAATGTCTTACGAGCAGTACTTC. V is TRBV28 and J is TRBJ2-7; the D is unclear. CDR1 is MDHEN and CDR2 is SYDVKM in the germline V gene. Between the trimmed V and J ends, which lost 5 bases and 4 bases, there was a span of 12 bases. The CDR3 has 13 amino acids.